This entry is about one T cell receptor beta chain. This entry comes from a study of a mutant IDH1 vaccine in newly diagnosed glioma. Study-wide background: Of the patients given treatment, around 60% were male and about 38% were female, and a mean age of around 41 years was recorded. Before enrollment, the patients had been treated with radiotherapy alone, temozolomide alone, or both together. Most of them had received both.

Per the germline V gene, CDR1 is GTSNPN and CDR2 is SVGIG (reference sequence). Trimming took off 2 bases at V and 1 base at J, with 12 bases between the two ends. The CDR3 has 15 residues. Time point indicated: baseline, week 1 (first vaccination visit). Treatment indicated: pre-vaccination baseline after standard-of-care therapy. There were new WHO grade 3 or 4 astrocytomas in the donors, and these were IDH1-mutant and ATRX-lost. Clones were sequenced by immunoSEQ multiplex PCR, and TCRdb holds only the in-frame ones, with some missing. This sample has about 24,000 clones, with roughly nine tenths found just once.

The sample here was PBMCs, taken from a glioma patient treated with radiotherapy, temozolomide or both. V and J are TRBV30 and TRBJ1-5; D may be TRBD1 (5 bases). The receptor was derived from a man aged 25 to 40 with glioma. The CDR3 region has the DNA TGTGCCTGGAGTTGGGGGGGGTTGAGCAATCAGCCCCAGCATTTT. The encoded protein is CAWSWGGLSNQPQHF.